The next 21 T cell receptor beta chains were all read from a single sample in a study of long-term antiretroviral therapy in people with HIV. The assay used was immunoSEQ (version v3.0), run at survey level. Assay used: immunoSEQ multiplex PCR; TCRdb lists only in-frame clones, some missing. The data hold tens of thousands of clones, with around 90% observed a single time. The source material was unsorted PBMCs, sampled just over 5 years after starting antiretroviral therapy. The receptors here all came from a woman aged 35 to 49 with HIV.

V gene TRBV7-9 combines with J gene TRBJ2-3; D call uncertain. Germline V gene lookup returns CDR1 SEHNR and CDR2 FQNEAQ (reference sequence). Between the trimmed V and J ends, which lost 3 bases and 0 bases, there was a span of 16 bases. The length of the CDR3 is 17 residues. CDR3 bases: TGTGCCAGCAGCTTTCCCCCCTTTGGAACTAGCACAGATACGCAGTATTTT. Translation: CASSFPPFGTSTDTQYF.

This sequence joins TRBV10-2 and TRBJ1-4; D might be TRBD1 (5 bases). Germline-derived CDR1 and CDR2 are WSHSY and SAAADI. V shed 4 bases and J shed 7 bases, with 10 bases lying between them. This CDR3 comprises 13 residues. In DNA form, the CDR3 reads TGCGCCAGCAGTGGGGGCTTGTCTGAAAAACTGTTTTTT. Translated, it gives CASSGGLSEKLFF.

J is TRBJ2-7 and V is TRBV5-6; tentative D call: TRBD1 (6 bases). CDR3 length: 12 residues. Per the germline V gene, CDR1 is SGHDT and CDR2 is YYEEEE. Trimming left V 2 bases short and J 6 bases short, with 9 bases between. CDR3 sequence reads: CASSFLGGEQYF. The CDR3 DNA follows: TGTGCCAGCAGCTTTTTAGGGGGCGAGCAGTACTTC.

The CDR3 loop is CSVEDLGTYEQYF. CDR3 in DNA: TGCAGCGTTGAAGATCTAGGGACCTACGAGCAGTACTTC. This chain connects TRBV29-1 to TRBJ2-7, with D hard to call. V was pared by 0 bases and J by 2 bases, with 8 bases between. Germline CDR1 is SQVTM and CDR2 is ANQGSEA. The CDR3 totals 13 residues.

In DNA, the CDR3 is TGTGCCAGCAGCTGGGACTTCCGTCAGTACTTC. This translates into CASSWDFRQYF. The chain has TRBV7-9 and TRBJ2-5; TRBD2 is a possible D gene (6 bases). V lost 4 bases and J 11 bases, leaving 11 bases between the germline ends. In germline, CDR1 is SEHNR, CDR2 FQNEAQ (reference sequence). CDR3 length equals 11 residues.

This chain uses TRBV19 with TRBJ1-2; D is undetermined. This CDR3 is 13 amino acids long. V gave up 3 bases and J gave up 4 bases, with 9 bases separating them. CDR1 and CDR2 from the germline V gene are LNHDA and SQIVND (reference sequence). This CDR3 reads CASSMGASYGYTF. The CDR3 bases are TGTGCCAGTAGTATGGGCGCGAGCTATGGCTACACCTTC.

This chain joins TRBV6-6 and TRBJ1-5; D is ambiguous. The CDR3 sequence is 13 residues long. The germline V and J ends were trimmed by 5 bases and 7 bases, with 12 bases remaining between them. The germline V gene encodes CDR1 MNHNY and CDR2 SVGAGI (reference sequence). Written as DNA, the CDR3 is TGTGCCAGCAGTCCCGCCGCTGGCCAGCCCCAGCATTTT. Translation gives CASSPAAGQPQHF.

This chain joins TRBV27 and TRBJ2-7; the D gene is possibly TRBD1 (5 bases). Between the trimmed V and J ends, which lost 2 bases and 6 bases, there was a span of 14 bases. Germline lookup yields CDR1 MNHEY and CDR2 SMNVEV (reference sequence). This CDR3 has 14 residues. CDR3 region: CASSLQGRLGEQYF. CDR3 DNA sequence: TGTGCCAGCAGTTTACAGGGTCGTCTAGGCGAGCAGTACTTC.

V gene TRBV18 combines with J gene TRBJ1-5; no reliable D call. Between the trimmed V and J ends, which lost 3 bases and 0 bases, there was a span of 12 bases. The CDR3 spans 16 residues. CDR1 and CDR2 from the germline V gene are KGHSH and LQKENI. CDR3 coding DNA: TGTGCCAGCTCACCGCCCTCGACGAGTAGCAATCAGCCCCAGCATTTT. As protein: CASSPPSTSSNQPQHF. Variable domain in full (rest from reference TRBV18 and TRBJ1-5): NAGVMQNPRHLVRRRGQEARLRCSPMKGHSHVYWYRQLPEEGLKFMVYLQKENIIDESGMPKERFSAEFPKEGPSILRIQQVVRGDSAAYFCASSPPSTSSNQPQHFGDGTRLSIL.

The rearrangement links TRBV19 to TRBJ2-2; 7 positions match TRBD2. Germline CDR1 reads LNHDA; CDR2 reads SQIVND (reference sequence). V shed 1 base, J shed 6 bases, and the junction held 2 bases outside the gene matches. The CDR3 runs 14 residues. The CDR3 reads CASSIVGGSGELFF. CDR3 DNA: TGTGCCAGTAGTATAGTCGGGGGGTCCGGGGAGCTGTTTTTT.

The V and J genes are TRBV9 and TRBJ1-3; D is unclear. This CDR3 contains 16 residues. The V and J ends lost 0 bases and 0 bases respectively, with 10 bases between them. Germline V gene lookup returns CDR1 SGDLS and CDR2 YYNGEE. The CDR3 loop is CASSVGGSLSGNTIYF. In nucleotides, the CDR3 is TGTGCCAGCAGCGTAGGTGGCAGTCTCTCTGGAAACACCATATATTTT.

This rearrangement joins TRBV7-8 to TRBJ2-3, with a possible D match to TRBD1 (5 bases). Per the germline V gene, CDR1 is SGHVS and CDR2 is FQNEAQ. The length of the CDR3 is 16 residues. V shed 5 bases and J shed 2 bases, with 17 bases lying between them. The CDR3 nucleotides read TGTGCCAGCAGCCCAGGGATCCAACGCGACACAGATACGCAGTATTTT. This gives the protein CASSPGIQRDTDTQYF. Looking up the rest from reference TRBV7-8 and TRBJ2-3 gives the full variable domain: GAGVSQSPRYKVAKRGQDVALRCDPISGHVSLFWYQQALGQGPEFLTYFQNEAQLDKSGLPSDRFFAERPEGSVSTLKIQRTQQEDSAVYLCASSPGIQRDTDTQYFGPGTRLTVL.

This clone came up once. The rearrangement joins TRBV13 to TRBJ2-2; 8 nucleotides match TRBD1. V was pared by 5 bases and J by 5 bases, with 13 bases of the junction left unmatched. The CDR3 contains 17 residues. Germline values: CDR1 PRHDT, CDR2 FYEKMQ (reference sequence). This chain's CDR3 is CASSAWADRAFTGELFF. The CDR3 DNA reads as TGTGCCAGCAGCGCCTGGGCGGACAGGGCTTTTACCGGGGAGCTGTTTTTT.

The rearrangement links TRBV7-9 to TRBJ2-1; 10 bases agree with TRBD2. The CDR3 loop spans 16 amino acids. V gave up 5 bases and J gave up 6 bases; unmatched junction bases: 10. Germline assignment: CDR1 SEHNR and CDR2 FQNEAQ (reference sequence). CDR3 coding DNA: TGTGCCAGCAGCCGAATGTCTAGCGGGGGCTTCAATGAGCAGTTCTTC. This sequence encodes CASSRMSSGGFNEQFF.

This chain uses TRBV6-5 with TRBJ1-2, with 8 nucleotides matching TRBD1. The V gene end was trimmed by 5 bases and the J gene end by 8 bases; junction bases not matched to a gene: 7. Germline assignment: CDR1 MNHEY and CDR2 SVGAGI. The CDR3 loop spans 13 amino acids. CDR3 nucleotide sequence: TGTGCCAGCAGTGATCAGGGGGCGGTCGGCTACACCTTC. Its translation is CASSDQGAVGYTF.

The table lists this clone with a count of one. V is TRBV5-1 and J is TRBJ2-3; D tentatively fits TRBD1 or TRBD2 (5 bases each). Germline V gives CDR1 SGHRS, CDR2 YFSETQ. This CDR3 comprises 17 residues. Trimming left V 0 bases short and J 3 bases short, with 17 bases between. The CDR3 region has the DNA TGCGCCAGCAGCTTGGCTTCGTGGCAGGGCGGGACAGATACGCAGTATTTT. It is translated as CASSLASWQGGTDTQYF.

The chain has TRBV15 and TRBJ1-1, with 7 bases that match TRBD1. Germline-derived CDR1 and CDR2 are LNHNV and YYDKDF (reference sequence). V trimming: 4 bases; J trimming: 4 bases; junction bases outside the gene matches: 9. The CDR3 consists of 15 residues. CDR3 nucleotide sequence: TGTGCCACCAGCACTCGACAGGGCCTAATCACTGAAGCTTTCTTT. This gives the protein CATSTRQGLITEAFF. Combining the CDR3 with reference TRBV15 and TRBJ1-1 gives the whole variable domain DAMVIQNPRYQVTQFGKPVTLSCSQTLNHNVMYWYQQKSSQAPKLLFHYYDKDFNNEADTPDNFQSRRPNTSFCFLDIRSPGLGDTAMYLCATSTRQGLITEAFFGQGTRLTVV.

This clone was recorded a few times. J is TRBJ1-2 and V is TRBV2; the D is unclear. The CDR3 runs 15 residues. The V gene's germline CDR1 is SNHLY and CDR2 FYNNEI. V lost 1 base to trimming and J lost 4 bases, with 13 bases between them. CDR3 bases: TGTGCCAGCAGTGAAGGGCAGCTCCACCGCTATGGCTACACCTTC. This codes for CASSEGQLHRYGYTF. The variable domain in full, completed from reference TRBV2 and TRBJ1-2, reads EPEVTQTPSHQVTQMGQEVILRCVPISNHLYFYWYRQILGQKVEFLVSFYNNEISEKSEIFDDQFSVERPDGSNFTLKIRSTKLEDSAMYFCASSEGQLHRYGYTFGSGTRLTVV.

This clone was found once. The chain links TRBV11-3 to TRBJ2-1; D is undetermined. Per the germline V gene, CDR1 is SGHNT and CDR2 is YENEEA. The CDR3 contains 13 residues. The ends were cut back, 2 bases at V and 7 bases at J, with 9 bases in the middle. CDR3 in amino acids: CASSLNSENEQFF. In DNA, the CDR3 is TGTGCCAGCAGCTTAAATTCGGAAAATGAGCAGTTCTTC.

This chain joins TRBV5-1 and TRBJ2-5, with 9 nucleotides matching TRBD2. This CDR3 is 14 amino acids long. Per the germline V gene, CDR1 is SGHRS and CDR2 is YFSETQ. Trimming removed 0 bases from V and 5 bases from J; junction bases left unmatched: 2. CDR3 nucleotide sequence: TGCGCCAGCAGCTTGGCTAGCGGGAAGGAGACCCAGTACTTC. Encoded protein: CASSLASGKETQYF.

The rearrangement links TRBV2 to TRBJ2-1; D not resolved. Between the trimmed V and J ends, which lost 7 bases and 0 bases, there was a span of 10 bases. This CDR3 has 14 amino acids. Germline CDR1 reads SNHLY; CDR2 reads FYNNEI. The CDR3 region has the DNA TGTGCCAGCACGAAGGAGAGCTCCTACAATGAGCAGTTCTTC. Protein product: CASTKESSYNEQFF. Full variable domain (rest looked up from reference TRBV2 and TRBJ2-1): EPEVTQTPSHQVTQMGQEVILRCVPISNHLYFYWYRQILGQKVEFLVSFYNNEISEKSEIFDDQFSVERPDGSNFTLKIRSTKLEDSAMYFCASTKESSYNEQFFGPGTRLTVL.